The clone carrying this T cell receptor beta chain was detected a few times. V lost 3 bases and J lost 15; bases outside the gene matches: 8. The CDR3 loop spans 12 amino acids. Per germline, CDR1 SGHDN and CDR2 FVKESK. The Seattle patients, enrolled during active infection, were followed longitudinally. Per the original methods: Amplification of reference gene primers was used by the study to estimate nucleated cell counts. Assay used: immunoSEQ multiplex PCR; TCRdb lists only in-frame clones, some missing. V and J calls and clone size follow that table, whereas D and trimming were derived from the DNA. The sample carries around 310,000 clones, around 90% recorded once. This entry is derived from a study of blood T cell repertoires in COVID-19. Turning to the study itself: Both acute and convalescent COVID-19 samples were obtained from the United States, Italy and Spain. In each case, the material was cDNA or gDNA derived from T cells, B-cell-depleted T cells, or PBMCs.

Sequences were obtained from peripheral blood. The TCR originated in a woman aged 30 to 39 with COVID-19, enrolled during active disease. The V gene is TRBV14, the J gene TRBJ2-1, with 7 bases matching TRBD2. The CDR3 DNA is TGTGCCAGCAGCCACCTGAGCGGGACGGTGTTCTTC. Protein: CASSHLSGTVFF.